One and the same sample provided the 32 T cell receptor beta chains below, sequenced in a study of shared clonotypes between healthy human individuals. The method was immunoSEQ multiplex PCR; TCRdb's version includes in-frame clones alone and lacks a portion of them. Found here are more than 150,000 clones, around 63% of them singletons; the top ten hold under 11%. The sample taken for sequencing was memory CD4+ T cells sorted from blood. This sample's subset: CD45RA-negative fraction. The receptors originated from a man aged 30-40 years in good health.

This chain joins TRBV15 and TRBJ1-4; 8 nucleotides match TRBD1. This CDR3 comprises 16 residues. The germline CDR1 and CDR2 sequences are LNHNV and YYDKDF (reference sequence). V lost 5 bases to trimming and J lost 7 bases; unmatched junction nucleotides: 12. CDR3 protein: CATSPTTGDGSEKLFF. In DNA form, the CDR3 reads TGTGCCACCAGCCCAACGACAGGGGACGGCAGTGAAAAACTGTTTTTT.

The chain has TRBV6-6 and TRBJ2-7; unclear D gene. The CDR3 consists of 11 residues. V was cut by 2 bases and J by 3 bases, with 2 bases left in between. CDR1 is MNHNY and CDR2 is SVGAGI in the germline V gene (reference sequence). The CDR3 reads CASSYNYEQYF. The CDR3 DNA follows: TGTGCCAGCAGTTACAACTACGAGCAGTACTTC.

This chain connects TRBV18 to TRBJ2-3, with D possibly TRBD2 on 5 matching bases. V was shortened by 0 bases and J by 1 base, with 8 bases between the two germline ends. CDR1 is KGHSH and CDR2 is LQKENI in the germline V gene. This CDR3 region has 15 residues. Here the CDR3 reads CASSPPGGRTDTQYF. In DNA, the CDR3 is TGTGCCAGCTCACCACCAGGCGGGCGCACAGATACGCAGTATTTT.

The genes are TRBV2 and TRBJ2-2; D gene uncertain. The CDR3 extends over 11 amino acids. Trimming took off 2 bases at V and 7 bases at J, with 2 bases between the two ends. Per germline, CDR1 SNHLY and CDR2 FYNNEI. As DNA, the CDR3 is TGTGCCAGCAGTGAATACGGGGAGCTGTTTTTT. This sequence encodes CASSEYGELFF. The entire variable domain, with the rest obtained from reference TRBV2 and TRBJ2-2, is as follows: EPEVTQTPSHQVTQMGQEVILRCVPISNHLYFYWYRQILGQKVEFLVSFYNNEISEKSEIFDDQFSVERPDGSNFTLKIRSTKLEDSAMYFCASSEYGELFFGEGSRLTVL.

This chain joins TRBV7-3 and TRBJ1-5, with unresolved D. Deletions cut 5 bases from V and 11 bases from J, with 10 bases between. This CDR3 contains 11 residues. Per the germline V gene, CDR1 is SGHTA and CDR2 is FQGTGA. CDR3 amino acids: CASSQSSAQHF. In nucleotides, the CDR3 is TGTGCCAGCAGCCAATCATCAGCCCAGCATTTT.

V is TRBV19 and J is TRBJ2-4; 11 bases line up with TRBD1. Germline V CDR1 and CDR2: LNHDA, SQIVND (reference sequence). V dropped 5 bases and J dropped 7; count of bases not matched to a gene: 10. This CDR3 has 16 amino acids. The CDR3 here is CASSAGQGAYINIQYF. The CDR3 bases are TGTGCCAGTAGTGCCGGACAGGGGGCATATATCAACATTCAGTACTTC.

This chain links TRBV6-4 with TRBJ1-1; tentative D call: TRBD1 (6 bases). Trimming pared 2 bases from V and 0 bases from J, leaving 13 bases between. CDR1 is MRHNA, CDR2 SNTAGT, per germline. The CDR3 sequence is 16 residues long. The CDR3 spells CASSDRAPGVNTEAFF. For the CDR3, the DNA is TGTGCCAGCAGTGACAGGGCCCCAGGGGTGAACACTGAAGCTTTCTTT.

This clone was observed a single time. V and J are TRBV28 and TRBJ1-4, with 7 nucleotides matching TRBD1. The germline CDR1 and CDR2 sequences are MDHEN and SYDVKM. Losses at the gene ends were 6 bases for V and 5 bases for J; bases not matched to a gene: 6. This CDR3 has 14 residues. The DNA of the CDR3 is TGTGCCAGCAGGTCCGGGACAGTCAATGAAAAACTGTTTTTT. Protein: CASRSGTVNEKLFF.

The DNA of the CDR3 is TGTGCCAGCAGCCCACCGACACTGTACAATGAGCAGTTCTTC. This sequence encodes CASSPPTLYNEQFF. This chain links TRBV5-6 with TRBJ2-1; unclear D gene. This CDR3 region has 14 residues. V lost 4 bases to trimming and J lost 4 bases, with 12 bases between them. The germline V gene has CDR1 SGHDT and CDR2 YYEEEE.

This rearrangement joins TRBV19 to TRBJ1-1, with D perhaps matching TRBD1 (6 bases). Germline V gene sequence: CDR1 LNHDA, CDR2 SQIVND (reference sequence). V dropped 5 bases and J dropped 11 bases, with 21 bases sitting between them. The CDR3 loop spans 14 amino acids. Here the CDR3 reads CASSAPGRGISAFF. The CDR3 region has the DNA TGTGCCAGTAGTGCCCCGGGGAGGGGGATATCGGCTTTCTTT.

This clone has only a few counts. The chain uses TRBV7-3 and TRBJ2-3; 10 bases are a match to TRBD2. Germline-derived CDR1 and CDR2 are SGHTA and FQGTGA. The CDR3 spans 15 residues. After removal of 2 bases from V and 6 bases from J, the junction contained 5 bases not matched to a gene. The CDR3 nucleotides read TGTGCCAGCAGCTTACAAGCGGGAGGGCCGGATACGCAGTATTTT. It yields the protein CASSLQAGGPDTQYF.

The CDR3: CASSVESSFNEKLFF. The DNA for the CDR3 is TGTGCCAGCAGCGTAGAGAGCAGCTTTAATGAAAAACTGTTTTTT. This chain connects TRBV9 to TRBJ1-4; D remains ambiguous. Trimming cost V 0 bases and J 4 bases, with 10 bases left between them. The germline V gene encodes CDR1 SGDLS and CDR2 YYNGEE. The CDR3 has 15 amino acids.

In this sample, this clone turned up a few times. The rearrangement joins TRBV7-9 to TRBJ2-7; a possible D gene is TRBD1 (5 bases). The CDR3 is 14 amino acids. Between the trimmed V and J ends, which lost 3 bases and 0 bases, there was a span of 9 bases. Looked up from germline, CDR1 is SEHNR and CDR2 is FQNEAQ (reference sequence). The CDR3 coding sequence is TGTGCCAGCAGCTTTGGGGCGAGCTCCTACGAGCAGTACTTC. Translation: CASSFGASSYEQYF.

The chain combines TRBV7-8 with TRBJ2-1; 10 nucleotides line up with TRBD1. CDR3 size: 17 residues. In germline, CDR1 is SGHVS, CDR2 FQNEAQ. The trim removed 2 bases at V and 4 bases at J, leaving 8 bases unmatched. The CDR3 bases are TGTGCCAGCAGCTTACTCGGGACAGGGGCGGGGTACAATGAGCAGTTCTTC. Amino acid sequence: CASSLLGTGAGYNEQFF.

The chain couples TRBV29-1 to TRBJ1-2; D is unclear. Trimming left V 5 bases short and J 0 bases short, with 13 bases between. The CDR3 is 14 residues long. CDR1 and CDR2 (germline): SQVTM, ANQGSEA. CDR3 nucleotide sequence: TGCAGCGTTATAATGATTCGCTCTAACTATGGCTACACCTTC. It specifies CSVIMIRSNYGYTF.

In its sample, this clone was seen a few times. The chain joins TRBV5-4 to TRBJ1-2; 9 bases agree with TRBD1. This CDR3 spans 13 amino acids. The J segment lost 8 bases and the V segment lost 4 bases, leaving 6 bases of the junction unmatched. Germline loops: CDR1 SGHNT, CDR2 YYREEE (reference sequence). CDR3 in amino acids: CASSANRGQGYTF. The CDR3 nucleotides read TGTGCCAGCAGCGCCAACAGGGGGCAGGGCTACACCTTC.

This chain connects TRBV5-5 to TRBJ1-5; TRBD1 matches 7 bases. The CDR3 consists of 16 residues. Germline loops: CDR1 SGHKS, CDR2 YYEKEE (reference sequence). Losses at the gene ends were 3 bases for V and 1 base for J; bases not matched to a gene: 7. The CDR3 loop reads CASSSRGDLSNQPQHF. The CDR3 region has the DNA TGTGCCAGCAGCTCCAGGGGGGACCTGAGCAATCAGCCCCAGCATTTT.

This chain links TRBV9 with TRBJ2-7; 10 bases match TRBD1. This CDR3 comprises 14 residues. The germline V gene has CDR1 SGDLS and CDR2 YYNGEE. The V gene end was trimmed by 1 base and the J gene end by 5 bases; junction bases not matched to a gene: 3. The CDR3 region has the DNA TGTGCCAGCAGCGTACGACAGGGGGCAGACGAGCAGTACTTC. Its translation is CASSVRQGADEQYF.

CDR3 nucleotide sequence: TGTGCCAGCAGCTCGACAGAAAATCAGCCCCAGCATTTT. Amino acids: CASSSTENQPQHF. The chain uses TRBV11-2 and TRBJ1-5, with D possibly TRBD1 on 5 matching bases. Germline loops: CDR1 SGHAT, CDR2 FQNNGV. Trimming removed 4 bases from V and 4 bases from J, with 8 bases in between. This CDR3 is 13 amino acids long.

The J gene is TRBJ2-2, the V gene TRBV11-3; D perhaps matches TRBD1 (6 bases). Germline V CDR1 and CDR2: SGHNT, YENEEA. V was clipped by 5 bases and J by 4 bases, with 11 bases between them. CDR3 length: 14 amino acids. The CDR3 sequence is CASSKTGFTGELFF. CDR3 bases: TGTGCCAGCAGCAAAACAGGGTTCACCGGGGAGCTGTTTTTT. The whole variable domain, filled in from reference TRBV11-3 and TRBJ2-2, reads EAGVVQSPRYKIIEKKQPVAFWCNPISGHNTLYWYLQNLGQGPELLIRYENEEAVDDSQLPKDRFSAERLKGVDSTLKIQPAELGDSAVYLCASSKTGFTGELFFGEGSRLTVL.

The genes are TRBV9 and TRBJ1-5, with 7 bases that match TRBD1. With V trimmed by 3 bases and J by 3 bases, 3 bases remained unmatched. This CDR3 region has 14 residues. Germline V gene lookup returns CDR1 SGDLS and CDR2 YYNGEE. The CDR3 sequence is CASSGGTDNQPQHF. CDR3 in DNA: TGTGCCAGCAGCGGAGGGACAGACAATCAGCCCCAGCATTTT.

The chain uses TRBV5-4 and TRBJ2-1; 11 bases match TRBD2. CDR1 and CDR2 from the germline V gene are SGHNT and YYREEE (reference sequence). The V and J ends lost 6 bases and 0 bases, in that order; junction bases with no gene match: 5. The CDR3 has 16 amino acids. The CDR3 DNA follows: TGTGCCAGCAAGTACGGACTAGCGGGCTCCTACAATGAGCAGTTCTTC. Translating gives CASKYGLAGSYNEQFF.

The rearrangement links TRBV6-1 to TRBJ1-2; D call uncertain. CDR3 length equals 11 residues. V was shortened by 3 bases and J by 2 bases, with 1 base between the two germline ends. Per germline, CDR1 MNHNS and CDR2 SASEGT. The CDR3 loop reads CASSDNYGYTF. CDR3 bases: TGTGCCAGCAGTGACAACTATGGCTACACCTTC.

V is TRBV5-6 and J is TRBJ2-7, with D unclear. V dropped 0 bases and J dropped 2 bases, with 12 bases sitting between them. CDR1 is SGHDT and CDR2 is YYEEEE in the germline V gene. The CDR3 extends over 15 amino acids. DNA of the CDR3: TGTGCCAGCAGCTTGGAACAGTATTACACCTACGAGCAGTACTTC. Translation gives CASSLEQYYTYEQYF.

In this sample, this clone turned up a few times. This chain connects TRBV7-2 to TRBJ2-5, with D unresolved. The V and J ends lost 5 bases and 5 bases respectively, with 15 bases between them. The CDR3 loop spans 14 amino acids. Germline values: CDR1 SGHTA, CDR2 FQGNSA. The CDR3 is CASSLSKLSETQYF. The DNA for the CDR3 is TGTGCCAGCAGCCTTTCTAAGCTCTCGGAGACCCAGTACTTC.

This clone was detected only once. The rearrangement uses TRBV6-1 and TRBJ2-5; D may correspond to TRBD1 or TRBD2 (5 bases each). The CDR3 is made up of 14 amino acids. The V gene's germline CDR1 is MNHNS and CDR2 SASEGT. With 8 bases removed from V and 3 bases from J, the gap between germline ends came to 16 bases. CDR3 nucleotides: TGTGCCAGCCGCCGGGGCAGATTCGAAGAGACCCAGTACTTC. This sequence encodes CASRRGRFEETQYF.

This clone was seen a single time. The chain employs TRBV7-9 and TRBJ2-1; 12 bases agree with TRBD2. V gave up 3 bases and J gave up 4 bases; unmatched junction bases: 4. The CDR3 length is 16 residues. Germline V gene lookup returns CDR1 SEHNR and CDR2 FQNEAQ (reference sequence). The DNA of the CDR3 is TGTGCCAGCAGCTTTTCTCTAGCGGGAGGGTACAATGAGCAGTTCTTC. Its protein product is CASSFSLAGGYNEQFF.

This clone was counted only a few times. The chain has TRBV6-5 and TRBJ2-2; TRBD1 is a possible D gene (7 bases). The germline CDR1 and CDR2 sequences are MNHEY and SVGAGI. Trimming stripped 5 bases from V and 6 bases from J, with 13 bases between. The CDR3 runs 14 residues. The CDR3 DNA is TGTGCCAGCAGTAACAGGGGCGGGGCCGGGGAGCTGTTTTTT. Amino acid sequence: CASSNRGGAGELFF.

This sequence joins TRBV2 and TRBJ1-5; tentatively, D is TRBD1 (5 bases). The CDR3 runs 14 residues. V was pared by 6 bases and J by 3 bases, with 12 bases between. CDR1 SNHLY and CDR2 FYNNEI come from the germline V gene. Written as DNA, the CDR3 is TGTGCCAGCAGGGCCCGGGACCACAATCAGCCCCAGCATTTT. This sequence encodes CASRARDHNQPQHF.

The chain joins TRBV4-2 to TRBJ2-2; D possibly corresponds to TRBD2 (6 bases). The CDR3 totals 16 residues. V lost 1 base and J lost 6, with 15 bases in between. In germline, CDR1 is LGHNA, CDR2 YNFKEQ. This chain's CDR3 is CASSQVGQGGAGELFF. CDR3 coding DNA: TGTGCCAGCAGCCAAGTTGGCCAAGGCGGGGCCGGGGAGCTGTTTTTT.

V gene TRBV28 combines with J gene TRBJ2-5; D call uncertain. Germline V lookup: CDR1 MDHEN, CDR2 SYDVKM. This CDR3 is 12 amino acids long. The V gene lost 6 bases and the J gene lost 4 bases, with 9 bases spanning the gap. The CDR3 DNA reads as TGTGCCAGCAGACAACCTCTAGAGACCCAGTACTTC. Translating it yields CASRQPLETQYF.

The chain has TRBV6-6 and TRBJ2-3; no clear D. Trimming took off 2 bases at V and 6 bases at J, with 9 bases between the two ends. This CDR3 contains 13 residues. Per the germline V gene, CDR1 is MNHNY and CDR2 is SVGAGI (reference sequence). The CDR3 loop reads CASSYRLGDTQYF. The CDR3 coding sequence is TGTGCCAGCAGTTACCGCCTGGGGGATACGCAGTATTTT.